This TCR beta chain was observed in a study of early T cells in non-severe SARS-CoV-2 infection. Study background: Bulk RNA taken from unsorted whole blood was sequenced, leaving chains unpaired.

The trim removed 2 bases at V and 4 bases at J, leaving 2 bases unmatched. CDR3 length: 14 residues. CDR1 and CDR2 (germline): SGHRS, YFSETQ. Points on this clonotype: Antigen specificity is unknown.

Attachment of unique molecular identifiers was made to individual cDNA molecules. TCRdb reprocessed the 5' RACE reads via MiXCR and lists one record per CDR3 protein. The sample contains over 70,000 distinct CDR3 sequences, about 15% of which appear only once. Study-level points and caveats: CD4 and private specificities were missed by VDJdb matching, which favored anti-spike CD8 responses.

The V and J genes are TRBV5-1 and TRBJ2-3; 9 positions agree with TRBD1. This sequence originates from an adult who was a healthcare worker with PCR-confirmed SARS-CoV-2 infection or an uninfected control (not recorded which). The sample consisted of whole blood, taken at baseline. This chain's CDR3 is CASSFDRGADTQYF. CDR3 sequence (DNA): TGCGCCAGCAGCTTTGACAGGGGGGCAGATACGCAGTATTTT.